This TCR beta chain appears in the sequencing data of a study of spatial heterogeneity in lung cancer. Study-wide context: There were consistently more beta-chain sequences detected than alpha-chain sequences. Mean representation of each unique TCR and UMI combination in the raw reads exceeded ten occurrences.

The study tagged each TCR cDNA molecule with a unique molecular identifier. TCRdb reprocessed the 5' RACE reads with MiXCR, giving one entry per CDR3 protein. The profile shows 90,000 to 95,000 distinct CDR3 sequences, less than 15% of them singletons. The time point: sample taken at primary tumor resection. Sequencing of whole RNA from tumor, nontumor lung or frozen PBMC involved no sorting. Samples were obtained from more than 70 donors, all untreated early-stage non-small cell lung cancer patients. This clonotype came up a few times. Germline V gene lookup returns CDR1 DFQATT and CDR2 SNEGSKA (reference sequence). This CDR3 region has 13 residues. Trimming cost V 4 bases and J 2 bases; bases outside gene matches: 4.

J is TRBJ1-2 and V is TRBV20-1, with TRBD1 identical over 7 bases. The receptor was derived from a male donor with early-stage non-small cell lung cancer. Sequenced here: PBMCs, sampled at surgery. As DNA, the CDR3 is TGCAGTGCTAAAAAGGACAGGAACTATGGCTACACCTTC. Translating it yields CSAKKDRNYGYTF.